The subject of this entry is one T cell receptor beta chain. Every bit of the isolated RNA underwent reverse transcription, so sequencing read expressed TCRB transcripts. This table comes from immunoSEQ multiplex PCR, and its TCRdb copy is limited to in-frame clones, with some not included. The table shows 200,000 to 300,000 clones, with over 12% occurring only once. The sample belongs to a study of beta chain features in type 1 diabetes. Purity above 98% was achieved in all sorted populations. This CDR3 is built from 16 residues. Germline V gene data show CDR1 as SGHVS and CDR2 as FNYEAQ. V lost 1 base to trimming and J lost 7 bases; unmatched junction nucleotides: 9.

Material: naive CD4+ T cells from blood. This receptor was obtained from a woman in her thirties or forties in good health. The J gene is TRBJ1-5, the V gene TRBV7-6; 8 nucleotides line up with TRBD1. CDR3 DNA: TGTGCCAGCAGCTTAGGAACCGGGACAGGAGGCCAGCCCCAGCATTTT. Encoded protein: CASSLGTGTGGQPQHF.